Listed here are 21 T cell receptor beta chains from one sample, sequenced in a study of Ad26.COV2.S vaccination and SARS-CoV-2 variants. The treatment denotes: roughly 19 received Ad26.COV2.S at low or high dose, single or two shots; several received placebo; per-sample allocation not given. The samples were gathered on day 63 after the first injection of vaccine or placebo. The method was immunoSEQ multiplex PCR; TCRdb's version includes in-frame clones alone and lacks a portion of them. Among about 480,000 clones, roughly 89% were seen once, and the ten largest hold 13%. Sequences were derived from peripheral blood, sampled in a trial of Ad26.COV2.S vaccine versus placebo. The receptors derive from a person between 18 and 65 years old who received the Ad26.COV2.S COVID-19 vaccine or a placebo.

V gene TRBV7-9 combines with J gene TRBJ1-2; 11 bases line up with TRBD1. CDR1 and CDR2 (germline): SEHNR, FQNEAQ (reference sequence). This CDR3 has 18 residues. The V and J ends lost 5 bases and 3 bases, in that order; junction bases with no gene match: 14. CDR3: CASSARRTGGKVDYGYTF. The CDR3 DNA sequence: TGTGCCAGCAGCGCTCGTCGGACAGGGGGCAAAGTTGACTATGGCTACACCTTC.

The chain combines TRBV10-3 with TRBJ2-7; TRBD1 aligns across 7 bases. After removal of 2 bases from V and 5 bases from J, the junction contained 12 bases not matched to a gene. Germline-derived CDR1 and CDR2 are ENHRY and SYGVKD. The CDR3 sequence is 16 residues long. As DNA, the CDR3 is TGTGCCATCAGTGAGGGCAGGACAGGTGCTCGGAACGAGCAGTACTTC. Its translation is CAISEGRTGARNEQYF.

V gene TRBV7-2 combines with J gene TRBJ2-3, with 9 bases fitting TRBD2. The CDR3 is 16 residues long. Germline loops: CDR1 SGHTA, CDR2 FQGNSA. V lost 3 bases and J lost 1; bases outside the gene matches: 5. The CDR3 coding sequence is TGTGCCAGCAGCTTGAGTAGCGGGAGCGGCACAGATACGCAGTATTTT. It codes for CASSLSSGSGTDTQYF.

The chain couples TRBV6-5 to TRBJ1-3; 7 nucleotides match TRBD1. The trim removed 5 bases at V and 5 bases at J, leaving 6 bases unmatched. Germline loops: CDR1 MNHEY, CDR2 SVGAGI. This CDR3 is 14 amino acids long. For the CDR3, the DNA is TGTGCCAGCAGTCCAAGGGGGCTTAGAAACACCATATATTTT. Its protein product is CASSPRGLRNTIYF.

The chain recombines TRBV7-6 with TRBJ2-5; D is uncertain. The V end lost 5 bases, the J end lost 1 base, and 17 bases lay between the germline ends. The CDR3 consists of 16 residues. Germline loops: CDR1 SGHVS, CDR2 FNYEAQ. The DNA for the CDR3 is TGTGCCAGCAGCAGAACTCGGAAAGGCGGCCAAGAGACCCAGTACTTC. Translation: CASSRTRKGGQETQYF.

V is TRBV19 and J is TRBJ1-2; D gene ambiguous. From germline, CDR1 is LNHDA and CDR2 SQIVND (reference sequence). The CDR3 sequence is 13 residues long. V lost 2 bases and J 10 bases, leaving 14 bases between the germline ends. CDR3 region: CASSILGGRVYTF. Here the CDR3 DNA reads TGTGCCAGTAGTATACTGGGAGGGAGGGTCTACACCTTC.

The chain joins TRBV30 to TRBJ1-2; D is undetermined. In germline, CDR1 is GTSNPN, CDR2 SVGIG (reference sequence). Trimming shortened V by 3 bases and J by 4 bases, and 15 bases separated the two germline ends. The CDR3 is made up of 14 amino acids. The CDR3 here is CAWSPTGIPYGYTF. The CDR3 DNA follows: TGTGCCTGGAGCCCAACCGGGATTCCCTATGGCTACACCTTC.

Only a few counts were recorded for this clone. Here the CDR3 DNA reads TGTGCCAGCAGTTTATGGTCAGGGGATGGCCCCTCTGGAAACACCATATATTTT. It yields the protein CASSLWSGDGPSGNTIYF. This chain joins TRBV28 and TRBJ1-3, with a possible D match to TRBD1 (6 bases). The germline V gene encodes CDR1 MDHEN and CDR2 SYDVKM. The CDR3 spans 18 residues. V dropped 0 bases and J dropped 0 bases, with 15 bases sitting between them.

This sequence joins TRBV21-1 and TRBJ2-7; the DNA was not used to check the table's D call, TRBD1. TRBV21-1 is a pseudogene. The CDR3 has 17 amino acids. Here the CDR3 reads CATAEDRFAPYPYGQYF. In nucleotides, the CDR3 is TGTGCCACCGCCGAGGACAGGTTCGCCCCCTACCCGTACGGGCAGTACTTC.

The rearrangement links TRBV5-1 to TRBJ2-7; 8 bases align to TRBD2. V was clipped by 0 bases and J by 3 bases; unmatched bases: 5. CDR3 length: 15 amino acids. Germline CDR1 and CDR2: SGHRS and YFSETQ. CDR3 nucleotides: TGCGCCAGCAGCTTGGTGCCCAGCGGGAGCTACGAGCAGTACTTC. Protein: CASSLVPSGSYEQYF.

The chain recombines TRBV6-5 with TRBJ2-1; 10 positions agree with TRBD2. CDR3 length: 15 amino acids. The germline V gene has CDR1 MNHEY and CDR2 SVGAGI. V shed 7 bases, J shed 6 bases, and the junction held 9 bases outside the gene matches. CDR3 nucleotide sequence: TGTGCCAGCATTGGGACTAGCGAGACTCCCAATGAGCAGTTCTTC. This gives the protein CASIGTSETPNEQFF.

This chain links TRBV11-2 with TRBJ1-1, with D possibly matching TRBD1 (5 bases). The CDR3 spans 16 residues. Trimming shortened V by 2 bases and J by 3 bases, and 16 bases separated the two germline ends. CDR1 SGHAT and CDR2 FQNNGV come from the germline V gene. CDR3: CASSLRPARADTEAFF. The DNA for the CDR3 is TGTGCCAGCAGCTTACGTCCTGCCAGGGCTGACACTGAAGCTTTCTTT.

The rearrangement joins TRBV28 to TRBJ1-1, with D possibly TRBD1 on 6 matching bases. The CDR3 covers 14 residues. Germline-derived CDR1 and CDR2 are MDHEN and SYDVKM. V shed 7 bases and J shed 6 bases, with 18 bases lying between them. The CDR3, as DNA: TGTGCCAGCAACCTGGGACCCGGGGGCGCTGAAGCTTTCTTT. This sequence encodes CASNLGPGGAEAFF.

This clone has a single count. The J gene is TRBJ1-4, the V gene TRBV18; tentatively, D is TRBD1 (5 bases). The length of the CDR3 is 18 residues. Germline values: CDR1 KGHSH, CDR2 LQKENI. The V gene lost 2 bases and the J gene lost 1 base, with 17 bases spanning the gap. In DNA form, the CDR3 reads TGTGCCAGCTCACCAGACCCCCCTGGGAGGGGAACTAATGAAAAACTGTTTTTT. It encodes CASSPDPPGRGTNEKLFF. Full variable domain (missing parts from reference TRBV18 and TRBJ1-4): NAGVMQNPRHLVRRRGQEARLRCSPMKGHSHVYWYRQLPEEGLKFMVYLQKENIIDESGMPKERFSAEFPKEGPSILRIQQVVRGDSAAYFCASSPDPPGRGTNEKLFFGSGTQLSVL.

The rearrangement links TRBV28 to TRBJ2-3; 7 nucleotides line up with TRBD2. J was trimmed by 2 bases and V by 6 bases; bases with no gene match: 8. The CDR3 runs to 15 residues. Germline values: CDR1 MDHEN, CDR2 SYDVKM. Here the CDR3 reads CASRTLADYTDTQYF. CDR3 nucleotide sequence: TGTGCCAGCAGGACCCTAGCGGATTACACAGATACGCAGTATTTT.

V and J are TRBV6-2 or TRBV6-3 and TRBJ2-2, with D possibly being TRBD2 (5 bases). The germline V gene encodes CDR1 MNHEY and CDR2 SVGEGT. The CDR3 covers 15 residues. Trimming shortened V by 2 bases and J by 7 bases, and 14 bases separated the two germline ends. DNA for the CDR3: TGTGCCAGCAGTTACCGGTCGGGATTGAGCGGGGAGCTGTTTTTT. Translated, it gives CASSYRSGLSGELFF.

This clone occurred once. V usage is TRBV7-6 and J usage is TRBJ2-7; possibly TRBD2 for D (6 bases). V lost 1 base and J 0 bases, leaving 7 bases between the germline ends. CDR1 is SGHVS and CDR2 is FNYEAQ in the germline V gene. The CDR3 is made up of 14 amino acids. CDR3 in amino acids: CASSLDGSSYEQYF. The CDR3 DNA sequence: TGTGCCAGCAGCTTAGACGGGAGCTCCTACGAGCAGTACTTC. The full variable domain, in which reference TRBV7-6 and TRBJ2-7 provide the parts outside the CDR3, is GAGVSQSPRYKVTKRGQDVALRCDPISGHVSLYWYRQALGQGPEFLTYFNYEAQQDKSGLPNDRFSAERPEGSISTLTIQRTEQRDSAMYRCASSLDGSSYEQYFGPGTRLTVT.

The chain recombines TRBV6-1 with TRBJ1-6, with D hard to call. The germline V and J ends were trimmed by 0 bases and 16 bases, with 10 bases remaining between them. Per germline, CDR1 MNHNS and CDR2 SASEGT. The CDR3 length is 12 residues. The CDR3 DNA sequence: TGTGCCAGCAGTGAAGCCGCCGCCGGTCTCCACTTT. Translation gives CASSEAAAGLHF.

V usage is TRBV19 and J usage is TRBJ2-1, with TRBD2 as a possible D gene (5 bases). From germline, CDR1 is LNHDA and CDR2 SQIVND (reference sequence). The CDR3 consists of 13 residues. Trimming left V 7 bases short and J 4 bases short, with 11 bases between. The CDR3 coding sequence is TGTGCCAGTAACCCCCGGGGTTACAATGAGCAGTTCTTC. Its protein is CASNPRGYNEQFF.

This clone has just one count. The V call is TRBV19, the J call TRBJ1-2, with D tentatively TRBD1 (5 bases). V was cut by 5 bases and J by 5 bases, with 9 bases left in between. This CDR3 contains 12 residues. Per the germline V gene, CDR1 is LNHDA and CDR2 is SQIVND (reference sequence). CDR3 sequence reads: CASSPRQYGYTF. The CDR3 coding sequence is TGTGCCAGTAGTCCAAGACAGTATGGCTACACCTTC.

The chain links TRBV5-1 to TRBJ1-4; D unresolved. This CDR3 contains 14 residues. Trimming stripped 1 base from V and 12 bases from J, with 16 bases between. From germline, CDR1 is SGHRS and CDR2 YFSETQ. This CDR3 reads CASSLTGRERELFF. The CDR3 DNA is TGCGCCAGCAGCTTGACGGGTCGTGAAAGGGAACTGTTTTTT.